This passage covers 4 T cell receptor beta chains from one sample sequenced in a study of tumor-infiltrating lymphocytes in oesophageal squamous cell carcinoma. TCRdb processed the PCR reads anew with MiXCR; each CDR3 protein has one entry. The data hold approximately 13,000 distinct CDR3 sequences, with roughly 51% observed a single time. Sequenced: esophageal tumor tissue. The receptors originated from a male donor with esophageal squamous cell carcinoma.

The rearrangement uses TRBV7-2 and TRBJ2-1; TRBD2 matches at 12 bases. Germline lookup yields CDR1 SGHTA and CDR2 FQGNSA. V dropped 4 bases and J dropped 5; count of bases not matched to a gene: 21. The CDR3 is 21 residues long. The DNA of the CDR3 is TGTGCCAGCAGCTCAACAAGTCGACTAGCGGGAGTACGGTTGTGGGACAATGAGCAGTTCTTC. It yields the protein CASSSTSRLAGVRLWDNEQFF.

This sequence joins TRBV6-5 and TRBJ2-3, with D possibly being TRBD1 or TRBD2 (5 bases each). With the DNA end fitting TRBJ2-1 better, the J assignment may be wrong. Germline-derived CDR1 and CDR2 are MNHEY and SVGAGI. This CDR3 is 13 amino acids long. This CDR3 is CASCLNPGTEQFF. The CDR3 region has the DNA TGTGCCAGCTGTCTGAACCCCGGGACGGAGCAGTTCTTC.

There are a few counts of this clonotype. The final CDR3 position lacks the conserved phenylalanine or tryptophan, pointing to a likely read error. Because the CDR3's place on the DNA is in doubt, the DNA is left out and the CDR3 is given as listed by TCRdb. This sequence joins TRBV6-1 and TRBJ2-5; the D segment call TRBD1 is taken from the table without a DNA check. The CDR3 comprises 17 residues, both ends counted. CDR1 is MNHNS, CDR2 SASEGT, per germline. The chain's CDR3 is CASSSAWGQGYGYTFGS.

This clonotype was seen only a few times. The chain combines TRBV7-2 with TRBJ2-3; 7 bases fit TRBD2. Germline CDR1 reads SGHTA; CDR2 reads FQGNSA. The CDR3 sequence is 16 residues long. V was pared by 5 bases and J by 8 bases, with 16 bases of the junction left unmatched. CDR3 nucleotides: TGTGCCAGCAGCCGCGTGGGGGGGAGCATTGAGGCTACGCAGTATTTT. It specifies CASSRVGGSIEATQYF.